This TCR beta chain stems from a study of control samples from healthy donors and cancer patients. Some clones are missing from TCRdb's copy, which holds only in-frame ones; the method was immunoSEQ multiplex PCR. The profile shows 160,000 or so clones, roughly 95% of them singletons. Input material: blood. This TCR derives from a woman under 40 in good health.

CDR3 bases: TGTGCCAGCAGGACGACAGGTAGCACAGATACGCAGTATTTT. Translation: CASRTTGSTDTQYF. The gene calls are TRBV6-5 and TRBJ2-3; tentative D call: TRBD1 (6 bases). Germline CDR1 and CDR2: MNHEY and SVGAGI. Trimming took 6 bases from V and 0 from J, leaving 10 bases between them. The CDR3 spans 14 residues.